Below are 32 T cell receptor beta chains sequenced from a single sample in a study of fetal regulatory T cell absence and autoimmunity. Profiling relied on immunoSEQ multiplex PCR, and the TCRdb table lists in-frame clones only, not all of them. The sample shows 95,000 to 100,000 clones, around 72% of them seen only once. The specimen was pancreas tissue. The receptors come from a male donor with IPEX syndrome.

The V gene is TRBV19, the J gene TRBJ1-1; the D is unclear. V was clipped by 6 bases and J by 1 base, with 12 bases between them. Germline CDR1 is LNHDA and CDR2 is SQIVND (reference sequence). This CDR3 has 14 amino acids. CDR3 loop: CASRTGRQNTEAFF. In nucleotides, the CDR3 is TGTGCCAGTAGGACCGGACGGCAGAACACTGAAGCTTTCTTT.

The V call is TRBV7-9, the J call TRBJ2-5; D is possibly TRBD2 (5 bases). Germline CDR1 SEHNR, CDR2 FQNEAQ (reference sequence). This CDR3 spans 17 amino acids. V was cut by 1 base and J by 2 bases, with 17 bases left in between. The CDR3 here is CASSLGFWAGVQETQYF. As DNA, the CDR3 is TGTGCCAGCAGCTTAGGATTCTGGGCGGGCGTGCAAGAGACCCAGTACTTC. The full variable domain, its missing parts supplied by reference TRBV7-9 and TRBJ2-5, is DTGVSQNPRHKITKRGQNVTFRCDPISEHNRLYWYRQTLGQGPEFLTYFQNEAQLEKSRLLSDRFSAERPKGSFSTLEIQRTEQGDSAMYLCASSLGFWAGVQETQYFGPGTRLLVL.

The table lists this clone with a count of one. The rearrangement uses TRBV6-1 and TRBJ1-4, with 8 bases identical to TRBD1. Germline-derived CDR1 and CDR2 are MNHNS and SASEGT. The V and J ends lost 7 bases and 1 base, in that order; junction bases with no gene match: 5. The length of the CDR3 is 15 residues. CDR3 in amino acids: CASNLGQGTNEKLFF. CDR3 sequence (DNA): TGTGCCAGCAACCTAGGACAGGGAACTAATGAAAAACTGTTTTTT.

The V gene is TRBV7-2, the J gene TRBJ2-1; 9 nucleotides match TRBD2. CDR3 size: 15 residues. The V gene's germline CDR1 is SGHTA and CDR2 FQGNSA. The J segment lost 6 bases and the V segment lost 5 bases, leaving 8 bases of the junction unmatched. The CDR3 DNA is TGTGCCAGCAGCCCCGGCGGGAGGGCCTCCAATGAGCAGTTCTTC. This codes for CASSPGGRASNEQFF.

The chain employs TRBV21-1 and TRBJ2-4; whether TRBD2, the table's D call, matches the DNA was not checked. TRBV21-1 is a recognized pseudogene. The CDR3 spans 16 residues. CDR3 sequence: CASSKVSGGKRGIQYF. As DNA, the CDR3 is TGTGCCAGCAGCAAAGTAAGCGGGGGTAAGAGAGGCATTCAGTACTTC.

This chain uses TRBV5-6 with TRBJ2-5; 8 bases match TRBD1. The CDR3 has 13 residues. The V gene end was trimmed by 3 bases and the J gene end by 2 bases; junction bases not matched to a gene: 0. Germline-derived CDR1 and CDR2 are SGHDT and YYEEEE. CDR3 DNA sequence: TGTGCCAGCAGCTGGGACAGGCAAGAGACCCAGTACTTC. It specifies CASSWDRQETQYF.

This chain uses TRBV5-4 with TRBJ1-2, with 8 bases identical to TRBD1. This CDR3 spans 16 amino acids. Germline V gene sequence: CDR1 SGHNT, CDR2 YYREEE (reference sequence). V dropped 4 bases and J dropped 4; count of bases not matched to a gene: 12. CDR3 nucleotide sequence: TGTGCCAGCAGCGGCCTGACAGGGGTCCCCACCTATGGCTACACCTTC. Its protein product is CASSGLTGVPTYGYTF.

This chain joins TRBV30 and TRBJ1-6; 9 bases are shared with TRBD1. V lost 1 base, J lost 7 bases, and 8 bases stayed unmatched. Germline CDR1 reads GTSNPN; CDR2 reads SVGIG (reference sequence). The CDR3 extends over 16 amino acids. The CDR3 here is CAWSGRDRALNSPLHF. CDR3 nucleotide sequence: TGTGCCTGGAGTGGCCGGGACAGGGCCTTAAATTCACCCCTCCACTTT.

This clone has more than one count but fewer than ten. The chain is built from TRBV7-2 and TRBJ2-7; possible D gene TRBD1, 6 bases. The CDR3 has 11 residues. The germline gives CDR1 SGHTA, CDR2 FQGNSA. Between the trimmed V and J ends, which lost 6 bases and 5 bases, there was a span of 8 bases. DNA of the CDR3: TGTGCCAGCAGACAGGGTCACGAGCAGTACTTC. Its protein is CASRQGHEQYF.

The gene calls are TRBV9 and TRBJ2-2; TRBD2 matches 11 bases. The junction had 5 bases not matched to a gene; V was cut back by 2 bases and J by 5 bases. CDR1 is SGDLS and CDR2 is YYNGEE in the germline V gene. The CDR3 consists of 16 residues. CDR3 protein: CASSVSSGGWTGELFF. Here the CDR3 DNA reads TGTGCCAGCAGCGTTTCTAGCGGGGGGTGGACCGGGGAGCTGTTTTTT.

The gene calls are TRBV6-5 and TRBJ2-1; D is possibly TRBD1 (7 bases). Germline V gene data show CDR1 as MNHEY and CDR2 as SVGAGI. The CDR3 covers 15 residues. Between the trimmed V and J ends, which lost 5 bases and 10 bases, there was a span of 21 bases. CDR3 nucleotides: TGTGCCAGCAGTCGAAGACAGGGACTTGAGGGGGAGCAGTTCTTC. Translation: CASSRRQGLEGEQFF.

V is TRBV7-2 and J is TRBJ2-1; 10 nucleotides align to TRBD2. CDR3 length: 16 residues. In germline, CDR1 is SGHTA, CDR2 FQGNSA. V shed 5 bases, J shed 5 bases, and the junction held 9 bases outside the gene matches. CDR3 in DNA: TGTGCCAGCAGCCCTGCTTGGCTAGCGGGGGACAATGAGCAGTTCTTC. Protein product: CASSPAWLAGDNEQFF.

The gene calls are TRBV13 and TRBJ1-5, with a tentative D call TRBD1 (6 bases). Trimming left V 3 bases short and J 0 bases short, with 15 bases between. Germline lookup yields CDR1 PRHDT and CDR2 FYEKMQ (reference sequence). CDR3 size: 17 residues. The CDR3 protein is CASSLGEGHPSNQPQHF. The CDR3 coding sequence is TGTGCCAGCAGCTTGGGTGAGGGACACCCTAGCAATCAGCCCCAGCATTTT.

The CDR3 spells CSVESPSSGANVLTF. CDR3 nucleotide sequence: TGCAGCGTTGAAAGTCCAAGCTCTGGGGCCAACGTCCTGACTTTC. The gene calls are TRBV29-1 and TRBJ2-6; D gene unclear. Trimming took 2 bases from V and 0 from J, leaving 8 bases between them. Germline CDR1 SQVTM, CDR2 ANQGSEA. This CDR3 region has 15 residues.

The J gene is TRBJ1-4, the V gene TRBV5-1, with TRBD1 identical over 9 bases. The CDR3 has 15 residues. The germline V gene encodes CDR1 SGHRS and CDR2 YFSETQ. With 5 bases clipped from V and 4 bases from J, the junction kept 6 bases outside the gene matches. The CDR3 DNA follows: TGCGCCAGCAGTCCCACAGGGGGCCTTAATGAAAAACTGTTTTTT. Protein sequence: CASSPTGGLNEKLFF.

The V gene is TRBV30, the J gene TRBJ2-5; 9 bases map to TRBD2. This CDR3 spans 13 amino acids. With 1 base clipped from V and 7 bases from J, the junction kept 4 bases outside the gene matches. Germline V lookup: CDR1 GTSNPN, CDR2 SVGIG (reference sequence). The CDR3: CAWSGGRVGTQYF. For the CDR3, the DNA is TGTGCCTGGAGTGGCGGGAGGGTTGGGACCCAGTACTTC.

The V and J genes are TRBV5-6 and TRBJ2-3; possibly TRBD1 for D (5 bases). The CDR3 runs 18 residues. The V gene lost 0 bases and the J gene lost 0 bases, with 17 bases spanning the gap. Germline CDR1 and CDR2: SGHDT and YYEEEE. DNA for the CDR3: TGTGCCAGCAGCTTGGCCTCAGGGCCGGCGCTCAGCACAGATACGCAGTATTTT. Protein sequence: CASSLASGPALSTDTQYF.

This clone was seen a single time. V and J are TRBV11-2 and TRBJ1-1, with D maybe TRBD1 (5 bases). Germline V gene sequence: CDR1 SGHAT, CDR2 FQNNGV. There are 16 residues in the CDR3. V dropped 1 base and J dropped 5 bases, with 17 bases sitting between them. The CDR3 nucleotides read TGTGCCAGCAGCTTAGGGCTGGGAAAAGGGGTAACTGAAGCTTTCTTT. It translates to CASSLGLGKGVTEAFF. Variable domain in full (rest from reference TRBV11-2 and TRBJ1-1): EAGVAQSPRYKIIEKRQSVAFWCNPISGHATLYWYQQILGQGPKLLIQFQNNGVVDDSQLPKDRFSAERLKGVDSTLKIQPAKLEDSAVYLCASSLGLGKGVTEAFFGQGTRLTVV.

CDR3: CASSFRESGTEAFF. CDR3 nucleotide sequence: TGTGCCAGCAGTTTTAGGGAGAGCGGCACTGAAGCTTTCTTT. The V gene is TRBV27, the J gene TRBJ1-1; D ambiguous. With 3 bases removed from V and 4 bases from J, the gap between germline ends came to 12 bases. CDR3 length equals 14 residues. Germline CDR1 reads MNHEY; CDR2 reads SMNVEV (reference sequence).

On this clone itself: A much bigger clone sits one base away, suggesting this may be a read error. The chain couples TRBV12-1 to TRBJ1-1. TRBV12-1 corresponds to a pseudogene. CDR3 length: 13 amino acids. CDR3 loop: CASSLGRDTEAFF. DNA for the CDR3: TGTGCCAGCAGCTTAGGACGGGACACTGAAGCTTTCTTT.

The genes are TRBV11-2 and TRBJ2-7, with 8 bases matching TRBD1. The CDR3 has 14 amino acids. V lost 4 bases to trimming and J lost 5 bases; unmatched junction nucleotides: 7. In germline, CDR1 is SGHAT, CDR2 FQNNGV. The CDR3 reads CASSSWTGPNEQYF. Written as DNA, the CDR3 is TGTGCCAGCAGCTCCTGGACAGGGCCTAACGAGCAGTACTTC.

The table lists this clone with a count of one. The chain joins TRBV5-6 to TRBJ2-7, with 12 bases matching TRBD2. Germline CDR1 and CDR2: SGHDT and YYEEEE. The ends lost 3 bases at V and 4 bases at J; junction bases unmatched: 5. The CDR3 covers 15 residues. The CDR3 DNA sequence: TGTGCCAGCAGCTCCCGACTAGCGGGGGCTTACGAGCAGTACTTC. This translates into CASSSRLAGAYEQYF.

The chain links TRBV4-1 to TRBJ2-1; TRBD1 or TRBD2 may be the D gene (5 bases each). Germline V gene data show CDR1 as MGHRA and CDR2 as YSYEKL. The CDR3 is 17 residues long. Trimming took off 4 bases at V and 7 bases at J, with 23 bases between the two ends. Here the CDR3 reads CASSLRSSEGRMNEQFF. Written as DNA, the CDR3 is TGCGCCAGCAGCCTCCGGTCGTCTGAGGGGAGAATGAATGAGCAGTTCTTC.

This clone appeared a few times. The chain has TRBV2 and TRBJ1-2; D is undetermined. The CDR3 extends over 8 amino acids. Trimming cost V 8 bases and J 7 bases, with 2 bases left between them. Germline CDR1 and CDR2: SNHLY and FYNNEI. CDR3 residues: CASSGYTF. CDR3 in DNA: TGTGCCAGCTCTGGCTACACCTTC.

The chain employs TRBV9 and TRBJ2-3; TRBD2 aligns across 7 bases. After removal of 0 bases from V and 1 base from J, the junction contained 2 bases not matched to a gene. Looked up from germline, CDR1 is SGDLS and CDR2 is YYNGEE. The length of the CDR3 is 15 residues. The CDR3 spells CASSVVGGGTDTQYF. The CDR3, as DNA: TGTGCCAGCAGCGTAGTGGGAGGGGGCACAGATACGCAGTATTTT.

The V call is TRBV4-1, the J call TRBJ2-5; D perhaps matches TRBD1 (5 bases). The germline V gene encodes CDR1 MGHRA and CDR2 YSYEKL. Trimming shortened V by 5 bases and J by 3 bases, and 13 bases separated the two germline ends. The CDR3 consists of 14 residues. As DNA, the CDR3 is TGCGCCAGCAGCTATAGACAGACGGAAGAGACCCAGTACTTC. This encodes CASSYRQTEETQYF.

This chain uses TRBV13 with TRBJ1-1; D is uncertain. V was trimmed by 5 bases and J by 1 base, leaving 11 bases between them. This CDR3 spans 14 amino acids. The germline V gene has CDR1 PRHDT and CDR2 FYEKMQ (reference sequence). Written as DNA, the CDR3 is TGTGCCAGCAGCCTGACGGTGTGGAACACTGAAGCTTTCTTT. Amino acids: CASSLTVWNTEAFF.

The V and J genes are TRBV4-1 and TRBJ2-7; a weak D match, TRBD2 (6 bases). Germline V gene sequence: CDR1 MGHRA, CDR2 YSYEKL. Trimming cost V 1 base and J 2 bases, with 18 bases left between them. The CDR3 has 17 residues. CDR3: CASSQGGTGTYTYEQYF. The CDR3 DNA reads TGCGCCAGCAGCCAAGGCGGGACCGGGACGTATACCTACGAGCAGTACTTC.

The V and J genes are TRBV10-3 and TRBJ2-5, with D maybe TRBD2 (6 bases). The V end was cut by 3 bases, the J end by 4 bases, with 6 bases between. The CDR3 covers 12 residues. CDR1 is ENHRY, CDR2 SYGVKD, per germline. The CDR3 coding sequence is TGTGCCATCAGTGACGGGGGAGAGACCCAGTACTTC. Translation gives CAISDGGETQYF.

This chain joins TRBV2 and TRBJ2-2; D could derive from TRBD1 or TRBD2 (6 bases each). Germline CDR1 and CDR2: SNHLY and FYNNEI. V was pared by 4 bases and J by 1 base, with 13 bases between. CDR3 size: 16 residues. DNA for the CDR3: TGTGCCAGCAGTGGAAGGAGGGGGGAGAACACCGGGGAGCTGTTTTTT. Residues: CASSGRRGENTGELFF.

The chain uses TRBV5-1 and TRBJ2-5; D possibly matches TRBD1 or TRBD2 (6 bases each). Germline V gene data show CDR1 as SGHRS and CDR2 as YFSETQ. The CDR3 is made up of 15 amino acids. Trimming pared 0 bases from V and 2 bases from J, leaving 11 bases between. CDR3 sequence: CASSLVGGIQETQYF. In nucleotides, the CDR3 is TGCGCCAGCAGCTTGGTAGGGGGGATACAAGAGACCCAGTACTTC.

The V gene is TRBV4-1, the J gene TRBJ1-5, with unresolved D. V was cut by 0 bases and J by 8 bases, with 11 bases left in between. This CDR3 region has 14 residues. Germline values: CDR1 MGHRA, CDR2 YSYEKL. CDR3 nucleotide sequence: TGCGCCAGCAGCCAAGACCGTGGGAGGGAGCCCCAGCATTTT. It yields the protein CASSQDRGREPQHF.